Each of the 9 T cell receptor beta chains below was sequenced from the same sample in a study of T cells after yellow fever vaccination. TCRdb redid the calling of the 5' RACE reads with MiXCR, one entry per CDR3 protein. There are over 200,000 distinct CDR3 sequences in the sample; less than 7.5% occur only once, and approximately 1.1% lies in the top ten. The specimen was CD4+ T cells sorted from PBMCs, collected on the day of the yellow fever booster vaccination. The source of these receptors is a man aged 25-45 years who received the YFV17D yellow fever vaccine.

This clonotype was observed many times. The CDR3 region has the DNA TGCAGTGCTCCTCTGGCCCCATCTTACGAGCAGTACTTC. Its protein is CSAPLAPSYEQYF. The chain recombines TRBV20-1 with TRBJ2-7; D is uncertain. The CDR3 has 13 residues. Germline V gene sequence: CDR1 DFQATT, CDR2 SNEGSKA (reference sequence). V was trimmed by 5 bases and J by 4 bases, leaving 15 bases between them.

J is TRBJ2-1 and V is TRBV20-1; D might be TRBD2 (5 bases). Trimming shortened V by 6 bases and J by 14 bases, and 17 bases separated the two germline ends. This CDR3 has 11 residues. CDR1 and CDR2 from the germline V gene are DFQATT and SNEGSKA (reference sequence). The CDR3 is CSAKGLSVEFF. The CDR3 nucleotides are TGCAGTGCCAAAGGACTCTCGGTAGAGTTCTTC.

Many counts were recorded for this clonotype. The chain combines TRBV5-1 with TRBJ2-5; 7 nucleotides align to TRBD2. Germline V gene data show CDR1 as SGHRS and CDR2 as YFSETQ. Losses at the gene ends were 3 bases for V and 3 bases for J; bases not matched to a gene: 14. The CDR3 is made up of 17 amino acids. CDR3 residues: CASSYSGTSRGEETQYF. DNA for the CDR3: TGCGCCAGCAGCTATTCCGGGACCAGTCGGGGGGAAGAGACCCAGTACTTC.

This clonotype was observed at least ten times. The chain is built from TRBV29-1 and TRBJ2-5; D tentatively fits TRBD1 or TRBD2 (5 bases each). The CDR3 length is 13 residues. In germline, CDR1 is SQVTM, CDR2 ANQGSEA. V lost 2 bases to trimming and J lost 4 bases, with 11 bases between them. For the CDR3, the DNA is TGCAGCGTTGAAATCCCAGGGAGAGAGACCCAGTACTTC. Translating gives CSVEIPGRETQYF.

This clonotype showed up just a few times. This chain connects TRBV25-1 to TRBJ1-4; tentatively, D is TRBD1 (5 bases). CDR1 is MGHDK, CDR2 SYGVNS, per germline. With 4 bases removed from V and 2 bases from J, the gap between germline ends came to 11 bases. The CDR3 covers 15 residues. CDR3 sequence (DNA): TGTGCCAGCAGTGGGGGTTGGGGGACTAATGAAAAACTGTTTTTT. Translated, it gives CASSGGWGTNEKLFF. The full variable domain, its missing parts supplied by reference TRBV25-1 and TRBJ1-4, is EADIYQTPRYLVIGTGKKITLECSQTMGHDKMYWYQQDPGMELHLIHYSYGVNSTEKGDLSSESTVSRIRTEHFPLTLESARPSHTSQYLCASSGGWGTNEKLFFGSGTQLSVL.

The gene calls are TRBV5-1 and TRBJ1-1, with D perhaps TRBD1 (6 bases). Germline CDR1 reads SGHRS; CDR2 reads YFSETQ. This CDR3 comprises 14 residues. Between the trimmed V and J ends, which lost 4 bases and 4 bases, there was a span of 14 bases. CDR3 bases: TGCGCCAGCAGCCTCCGACAGGCTGTCACTGAAGCTTTCTTT. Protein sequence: CASSLRQAVTEAFF.

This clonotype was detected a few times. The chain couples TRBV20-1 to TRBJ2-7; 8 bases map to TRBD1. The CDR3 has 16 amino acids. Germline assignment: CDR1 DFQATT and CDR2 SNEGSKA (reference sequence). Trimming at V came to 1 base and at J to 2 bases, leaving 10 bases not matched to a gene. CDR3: CSARGTGTRATYEQYF. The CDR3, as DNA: TGCAGTGCTAGAGGGACAGGGACCCGGGCTACCTACGAGCAGTACTTC.

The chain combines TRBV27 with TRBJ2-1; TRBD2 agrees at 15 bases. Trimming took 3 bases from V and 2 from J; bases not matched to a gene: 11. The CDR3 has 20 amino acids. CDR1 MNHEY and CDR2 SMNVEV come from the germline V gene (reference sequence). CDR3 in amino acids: CASSFLLGTSGRPTYNEQFF. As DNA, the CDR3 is TGTGCCAGCAGTTTCTTACTCGGGACTAGCGGGAGGCCTACCTACAATGAGCAGTTCTTC.

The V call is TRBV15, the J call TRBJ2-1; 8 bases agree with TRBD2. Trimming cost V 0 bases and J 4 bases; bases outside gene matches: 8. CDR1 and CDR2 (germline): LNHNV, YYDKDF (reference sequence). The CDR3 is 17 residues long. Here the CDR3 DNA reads TGTGCCACCAGCAGAGATCCGTCGGGGGGGTTTTACAATGAGCAGTTCTTC. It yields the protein CATSRDPSGGFYNEQFF.